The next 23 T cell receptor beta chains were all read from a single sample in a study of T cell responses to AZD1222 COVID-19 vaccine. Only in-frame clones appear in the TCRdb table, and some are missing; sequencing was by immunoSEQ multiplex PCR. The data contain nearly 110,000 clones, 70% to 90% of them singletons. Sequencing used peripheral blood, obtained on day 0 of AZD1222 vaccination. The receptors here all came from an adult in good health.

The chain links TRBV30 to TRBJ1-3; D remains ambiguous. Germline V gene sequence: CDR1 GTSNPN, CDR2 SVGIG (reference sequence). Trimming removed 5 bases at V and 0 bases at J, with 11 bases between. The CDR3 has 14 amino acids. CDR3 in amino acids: CAWGDTLSGNTIYF. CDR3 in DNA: TGTGCCTGGGGAGACACCCTCTCTGGAAACACCATATATTTT.

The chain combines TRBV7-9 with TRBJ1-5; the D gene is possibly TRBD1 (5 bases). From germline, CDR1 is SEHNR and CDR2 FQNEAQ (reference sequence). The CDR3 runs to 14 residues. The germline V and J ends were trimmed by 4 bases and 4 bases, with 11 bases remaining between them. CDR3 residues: CASSSGHPNQPQHF. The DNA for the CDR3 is TGTGCCAGCAGCTCCGGACACCCAAATCAGCCCCAGCATTTT.

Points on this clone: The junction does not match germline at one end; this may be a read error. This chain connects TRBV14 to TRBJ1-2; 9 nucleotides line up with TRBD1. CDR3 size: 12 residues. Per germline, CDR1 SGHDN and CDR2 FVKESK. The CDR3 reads CASSQDRDRAAF. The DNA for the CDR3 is TGTGCCAGCAGCCAAGATAGGGACAGGGCGGCCTTC. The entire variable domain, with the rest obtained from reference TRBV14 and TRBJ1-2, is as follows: EAGVTQFPSHSVIEKGQTVTLRCDPISGHDNLYWYRRVMGKEIKFLLHFVKESKQDESGMPNNRFLAERTGGTYSTLKVQPAELEDSGVYFCASSQDRDRAAFGSGTRLTVV.

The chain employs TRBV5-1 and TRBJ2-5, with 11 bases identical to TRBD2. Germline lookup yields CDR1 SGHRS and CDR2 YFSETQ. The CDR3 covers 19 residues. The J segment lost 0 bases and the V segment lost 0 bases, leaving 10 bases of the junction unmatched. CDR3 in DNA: TGCGCCAGCAGCTTGGCCTGGTTAGCGGGAGGGCCAGACCAAGAGACCCAGTACTTC. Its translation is CASSLAWLAGGPDQETQYF.

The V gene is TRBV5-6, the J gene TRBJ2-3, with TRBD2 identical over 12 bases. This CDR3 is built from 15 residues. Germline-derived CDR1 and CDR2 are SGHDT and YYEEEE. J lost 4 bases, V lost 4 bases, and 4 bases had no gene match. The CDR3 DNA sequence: TGTGCCAGCAGCCTCGGGACTAGCGGGCCAGATACGCAGTATTTT. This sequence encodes CASSLGTSGPDTQYF.

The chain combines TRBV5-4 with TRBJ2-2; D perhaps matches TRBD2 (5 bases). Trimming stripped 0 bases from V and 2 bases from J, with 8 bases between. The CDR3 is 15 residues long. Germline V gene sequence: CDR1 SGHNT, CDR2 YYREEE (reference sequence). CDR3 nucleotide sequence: TGTGCCAGCAGCTTGGACGGGAAAAACACCGGGGAGCTGTTTTTT. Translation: CASSLDGKNTGELFF.

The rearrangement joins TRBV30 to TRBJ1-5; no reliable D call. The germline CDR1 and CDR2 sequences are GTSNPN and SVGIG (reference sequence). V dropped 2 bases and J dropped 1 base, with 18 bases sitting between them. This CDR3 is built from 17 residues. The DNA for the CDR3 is TGTGCCTGGAGTATACCCGGTTCTATCCCCAGCAATCAGCCCCAGCATTTT. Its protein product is CAWSIPGSIPSNQPQHF. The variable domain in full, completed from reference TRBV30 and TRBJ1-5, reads SQTIHQWPATLVQPVGSPLSLECTVEGTSNPNLYWYRQAAGRGLQLLFYSVGIGQISSEVPQNLSASRPQDRQFILSSKKLLLSDSGFYLCAWSIPGSIPSNQPQHFGDGTRLSIL.

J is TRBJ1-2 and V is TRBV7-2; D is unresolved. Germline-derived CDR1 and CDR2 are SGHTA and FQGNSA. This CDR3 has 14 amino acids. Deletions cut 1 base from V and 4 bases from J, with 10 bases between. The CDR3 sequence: CASSLGTETYGYTF. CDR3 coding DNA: TGTGCCAGCAGCTTAGGGACGGAGACCTATGGCTACACCTTC.

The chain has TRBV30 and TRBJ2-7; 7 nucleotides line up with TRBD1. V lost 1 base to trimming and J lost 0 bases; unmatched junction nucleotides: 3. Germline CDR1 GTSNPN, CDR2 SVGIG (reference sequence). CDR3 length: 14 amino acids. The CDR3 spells CAWSAQGVSYEQYF. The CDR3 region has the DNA TGTGCCTGGAGTGCCCAGGGGGTCTCCTACGAGCAGTACTTC. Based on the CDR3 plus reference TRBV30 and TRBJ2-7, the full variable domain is SQTIHQWPATLVQPVGSPLSLECTVEGTSNPNLYWYRQAAGRGLQLLFYSVGIGQISSEVPQNLSASRPQDRQFILSSKKLLLSDSGFYLCAWSAQGVSYEQYFGPGTRLTVT.

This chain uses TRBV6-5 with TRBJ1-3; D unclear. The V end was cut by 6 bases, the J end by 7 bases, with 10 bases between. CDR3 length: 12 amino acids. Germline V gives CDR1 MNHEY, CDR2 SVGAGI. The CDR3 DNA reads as TGTGCCAGCAGATCCCACGCGAACACCATATATTTT. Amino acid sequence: CASRSHANTIYF.

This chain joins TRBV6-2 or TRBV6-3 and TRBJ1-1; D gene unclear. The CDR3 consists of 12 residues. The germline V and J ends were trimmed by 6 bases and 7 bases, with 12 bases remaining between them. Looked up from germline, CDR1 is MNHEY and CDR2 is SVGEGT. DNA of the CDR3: TGTGCCAGCAGCCGAACCCAAATTGAAGCTTTCTTT. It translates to CASSRTQIEAFF.

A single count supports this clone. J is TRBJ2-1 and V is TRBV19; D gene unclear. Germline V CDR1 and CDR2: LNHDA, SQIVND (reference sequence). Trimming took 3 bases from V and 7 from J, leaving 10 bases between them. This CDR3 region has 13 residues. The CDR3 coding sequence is TGTGCCAGTAGTATCTACCTGGGGAATGAGCAGTTCTTC. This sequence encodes CASSIYLGNEQFF.

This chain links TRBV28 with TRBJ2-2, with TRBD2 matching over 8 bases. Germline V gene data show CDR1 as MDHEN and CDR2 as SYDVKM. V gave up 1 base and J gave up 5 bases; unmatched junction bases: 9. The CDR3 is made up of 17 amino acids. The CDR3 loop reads CASSLLGTSVRTGELFF. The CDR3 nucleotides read TGTGCCAGCAGTTTATTGGGGACTAGTGTAAGGACCGGGGAGCTGTTTTTT.

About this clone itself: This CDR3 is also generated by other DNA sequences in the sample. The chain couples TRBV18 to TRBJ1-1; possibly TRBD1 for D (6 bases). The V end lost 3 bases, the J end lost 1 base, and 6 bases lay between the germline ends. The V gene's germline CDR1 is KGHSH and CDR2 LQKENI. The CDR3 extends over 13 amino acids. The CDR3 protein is CASSPGQNTEAFF. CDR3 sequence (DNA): TGTGCCAGCTCACCGGGACAGAACACTGAAGCTTTCTTT. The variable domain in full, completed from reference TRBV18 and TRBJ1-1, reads NAGVMQNPRHLVRRRGQEARLRCSPMKGHSHVYWYRQLPEEGLKFMVYLQKENIIDESGMPKERFSAEFPKEGPSILRIQQVVRGDSAAYFCASSPGQNTEAFFGQGTRLTVV.

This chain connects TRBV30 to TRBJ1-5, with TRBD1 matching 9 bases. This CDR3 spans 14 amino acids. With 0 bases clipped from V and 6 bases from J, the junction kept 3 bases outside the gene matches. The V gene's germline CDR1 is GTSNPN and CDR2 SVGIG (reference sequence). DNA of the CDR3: TGTGCCTGGAGTGTGGCGACAGGGGGTCAGCCCCAGCATTTT. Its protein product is CAWSVATGGQPQHF.

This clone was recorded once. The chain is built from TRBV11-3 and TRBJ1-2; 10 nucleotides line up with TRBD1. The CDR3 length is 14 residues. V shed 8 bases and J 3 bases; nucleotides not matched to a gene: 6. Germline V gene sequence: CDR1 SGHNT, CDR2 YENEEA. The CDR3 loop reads CASGRTGGDYGYTF. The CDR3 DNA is TGTGCCAGCGGAAGGACAGGGGGAGACTATGGCTACACCTTC.

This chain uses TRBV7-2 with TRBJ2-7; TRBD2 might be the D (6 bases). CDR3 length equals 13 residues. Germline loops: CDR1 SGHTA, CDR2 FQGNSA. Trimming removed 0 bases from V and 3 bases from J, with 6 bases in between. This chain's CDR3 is CASSLAGLYEQYF. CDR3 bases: TGTGCCAGCAGCTTAGCGGGACTCTACGAGCAGTACTTC.

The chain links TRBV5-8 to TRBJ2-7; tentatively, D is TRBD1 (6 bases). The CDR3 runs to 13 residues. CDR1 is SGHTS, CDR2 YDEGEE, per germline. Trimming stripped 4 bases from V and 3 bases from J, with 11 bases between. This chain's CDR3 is CASSRGQLYEQYF. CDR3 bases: TGTGCCAGCAGCCGGGGACAACTCTACGAGCAGTACTTC.

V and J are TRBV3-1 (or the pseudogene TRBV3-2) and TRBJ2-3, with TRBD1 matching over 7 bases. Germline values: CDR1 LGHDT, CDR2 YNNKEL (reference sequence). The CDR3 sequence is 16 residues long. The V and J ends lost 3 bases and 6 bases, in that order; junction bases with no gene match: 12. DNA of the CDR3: TGTGCCAGCAGCCACCTACGGACAGGCAGGTCGGATACGCAGTATTTT. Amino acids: CASSHLRTGRSDTQYF.

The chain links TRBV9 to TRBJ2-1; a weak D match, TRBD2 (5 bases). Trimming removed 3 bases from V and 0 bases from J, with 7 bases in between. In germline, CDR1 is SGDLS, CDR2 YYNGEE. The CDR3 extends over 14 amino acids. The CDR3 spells CASSGTPSYNEQFF. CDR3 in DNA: TGTGCCAGCAGCGGGACTCCCTCCTACAATGAGCAGTTCTTC.

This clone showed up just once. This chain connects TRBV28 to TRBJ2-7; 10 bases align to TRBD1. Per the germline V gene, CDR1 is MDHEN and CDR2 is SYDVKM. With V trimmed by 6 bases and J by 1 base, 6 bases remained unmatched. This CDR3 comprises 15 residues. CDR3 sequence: CASRRQGAASYEQYF. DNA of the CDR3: TGTGCCAGCAGACGACAGGGGGCGGCTTCCTACGAGCAGTACTTC.

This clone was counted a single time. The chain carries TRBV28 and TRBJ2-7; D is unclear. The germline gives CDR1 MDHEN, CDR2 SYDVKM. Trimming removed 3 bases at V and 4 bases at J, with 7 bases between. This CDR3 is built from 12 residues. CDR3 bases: TGTGCCAGCAGTTTGCTAACGTACGAGCAGTACTTC. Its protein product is CASSLLTYEQYF. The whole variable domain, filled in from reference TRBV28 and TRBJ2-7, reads DVKVTQSSRYLVKRTGEKVFLECVQDMDHENMFWYRQDPGLGLRLIYFSYDVKMKEKGDIPEGYSVSREKKERFSLILESASTNQTSMYLCASSLLTYEQYFGPGTRLTVT.

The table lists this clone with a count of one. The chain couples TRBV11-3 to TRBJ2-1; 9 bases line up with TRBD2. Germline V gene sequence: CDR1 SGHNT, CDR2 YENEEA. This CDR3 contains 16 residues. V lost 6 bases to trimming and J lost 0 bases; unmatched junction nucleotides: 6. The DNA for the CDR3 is TGTGCCAGCAGTCGACATAGCGGGAGCTCCTACAATGAGCAGTTCTTC. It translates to CASSRHSGSSYNEQFF.